This TCR beta chain was observed in a study of T cells in Graves' hyperthyroidism and ophthalmopathy. As for the study in general: Peripheral blood specimens were obtained at initial diagnosis, prior to any treatment.

The CDR3 contains 14 residues. V lost 0 bases to trimming and J lost 5 bases; unmatched junction nucleotides: 2. Germline V gene data show CDR1 as DFQATT and CDR2 as SNEGSKA (reference sequence). TCR beta CDR3 region amplification was performed from RNA transcripts. An initial round of RT-PCR targeting the TCR CDR3 relied on the HTBI primer set. TCRdb itself ran the multiplex PCR reads through MiXCR, one entry per CDR3 protein. The sample records around 690,000 distinct CDR3 sequences, around 20% being singletons. This TCR was recovered from a man aged 25-45 years with Graves' ophthalmopathy. Sequencing was carried out using blood. V gene TRBV20-1 combines with J gene TRBJ2-5; 11 positions agree with TRBD2. The CDR3 nucleotides are TGCAGTGCTAGAGAATCTAGCGGGAGGGAGACCCAGTACTTC. This gives the protein CSARESSGRETQYF.